This TCR beta chain was obtained from a study of blood T cell repertoires in COVID-19. Study background: The United States, Italy and Spain were the sources of the acute and convalescent COVID-19 samples. T cells, B-cell-depleted T cells, or PBMCs supplied cDNA or gDNA.

Some clones are missing from TCRdb's copy, which holds only in-frame ones; the method was immunoSEQ multiplex PCR. Among about 68,000 clones listed, around 88% were seen once. Seattle enrolled patients during active infection and tracked them longitudinally. The sample was peripheral blood. The TCR originated in an elderly man with COVID-19, enrolled during active disease.

The CDR3 here is CASSFQGGEGEAFF. As DNA, the CDR3 is TGTGCCAGCAGCTTTCAGGGAGGTGAAGGTGAAGCTTTCTTT. The chain links TRBV5-4 to TRBJ1-1, with a possible D match to TRBD1 (5 bases). The germline CDR1 and CDR2 sequences are SGHNT and YYREEE (reference sequence). V gave up 2 bases and J gave up 7 bases, with 15 bases separating them. There are 14 residues in the CDR3.